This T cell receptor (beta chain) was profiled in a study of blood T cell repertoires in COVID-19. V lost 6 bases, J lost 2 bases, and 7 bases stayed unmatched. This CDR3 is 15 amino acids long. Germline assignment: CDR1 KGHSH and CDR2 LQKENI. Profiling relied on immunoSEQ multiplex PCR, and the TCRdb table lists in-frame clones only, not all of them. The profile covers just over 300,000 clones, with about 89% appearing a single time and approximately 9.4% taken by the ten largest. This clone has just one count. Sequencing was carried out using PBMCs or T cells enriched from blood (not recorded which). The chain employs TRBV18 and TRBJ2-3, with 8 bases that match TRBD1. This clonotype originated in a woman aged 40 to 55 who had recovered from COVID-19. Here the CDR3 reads CASSQGASPTDTQYF. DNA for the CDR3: TGTGCCAGCTCTCAGGGGGCCAGCCCCACAGATACGCAGTATTTT.